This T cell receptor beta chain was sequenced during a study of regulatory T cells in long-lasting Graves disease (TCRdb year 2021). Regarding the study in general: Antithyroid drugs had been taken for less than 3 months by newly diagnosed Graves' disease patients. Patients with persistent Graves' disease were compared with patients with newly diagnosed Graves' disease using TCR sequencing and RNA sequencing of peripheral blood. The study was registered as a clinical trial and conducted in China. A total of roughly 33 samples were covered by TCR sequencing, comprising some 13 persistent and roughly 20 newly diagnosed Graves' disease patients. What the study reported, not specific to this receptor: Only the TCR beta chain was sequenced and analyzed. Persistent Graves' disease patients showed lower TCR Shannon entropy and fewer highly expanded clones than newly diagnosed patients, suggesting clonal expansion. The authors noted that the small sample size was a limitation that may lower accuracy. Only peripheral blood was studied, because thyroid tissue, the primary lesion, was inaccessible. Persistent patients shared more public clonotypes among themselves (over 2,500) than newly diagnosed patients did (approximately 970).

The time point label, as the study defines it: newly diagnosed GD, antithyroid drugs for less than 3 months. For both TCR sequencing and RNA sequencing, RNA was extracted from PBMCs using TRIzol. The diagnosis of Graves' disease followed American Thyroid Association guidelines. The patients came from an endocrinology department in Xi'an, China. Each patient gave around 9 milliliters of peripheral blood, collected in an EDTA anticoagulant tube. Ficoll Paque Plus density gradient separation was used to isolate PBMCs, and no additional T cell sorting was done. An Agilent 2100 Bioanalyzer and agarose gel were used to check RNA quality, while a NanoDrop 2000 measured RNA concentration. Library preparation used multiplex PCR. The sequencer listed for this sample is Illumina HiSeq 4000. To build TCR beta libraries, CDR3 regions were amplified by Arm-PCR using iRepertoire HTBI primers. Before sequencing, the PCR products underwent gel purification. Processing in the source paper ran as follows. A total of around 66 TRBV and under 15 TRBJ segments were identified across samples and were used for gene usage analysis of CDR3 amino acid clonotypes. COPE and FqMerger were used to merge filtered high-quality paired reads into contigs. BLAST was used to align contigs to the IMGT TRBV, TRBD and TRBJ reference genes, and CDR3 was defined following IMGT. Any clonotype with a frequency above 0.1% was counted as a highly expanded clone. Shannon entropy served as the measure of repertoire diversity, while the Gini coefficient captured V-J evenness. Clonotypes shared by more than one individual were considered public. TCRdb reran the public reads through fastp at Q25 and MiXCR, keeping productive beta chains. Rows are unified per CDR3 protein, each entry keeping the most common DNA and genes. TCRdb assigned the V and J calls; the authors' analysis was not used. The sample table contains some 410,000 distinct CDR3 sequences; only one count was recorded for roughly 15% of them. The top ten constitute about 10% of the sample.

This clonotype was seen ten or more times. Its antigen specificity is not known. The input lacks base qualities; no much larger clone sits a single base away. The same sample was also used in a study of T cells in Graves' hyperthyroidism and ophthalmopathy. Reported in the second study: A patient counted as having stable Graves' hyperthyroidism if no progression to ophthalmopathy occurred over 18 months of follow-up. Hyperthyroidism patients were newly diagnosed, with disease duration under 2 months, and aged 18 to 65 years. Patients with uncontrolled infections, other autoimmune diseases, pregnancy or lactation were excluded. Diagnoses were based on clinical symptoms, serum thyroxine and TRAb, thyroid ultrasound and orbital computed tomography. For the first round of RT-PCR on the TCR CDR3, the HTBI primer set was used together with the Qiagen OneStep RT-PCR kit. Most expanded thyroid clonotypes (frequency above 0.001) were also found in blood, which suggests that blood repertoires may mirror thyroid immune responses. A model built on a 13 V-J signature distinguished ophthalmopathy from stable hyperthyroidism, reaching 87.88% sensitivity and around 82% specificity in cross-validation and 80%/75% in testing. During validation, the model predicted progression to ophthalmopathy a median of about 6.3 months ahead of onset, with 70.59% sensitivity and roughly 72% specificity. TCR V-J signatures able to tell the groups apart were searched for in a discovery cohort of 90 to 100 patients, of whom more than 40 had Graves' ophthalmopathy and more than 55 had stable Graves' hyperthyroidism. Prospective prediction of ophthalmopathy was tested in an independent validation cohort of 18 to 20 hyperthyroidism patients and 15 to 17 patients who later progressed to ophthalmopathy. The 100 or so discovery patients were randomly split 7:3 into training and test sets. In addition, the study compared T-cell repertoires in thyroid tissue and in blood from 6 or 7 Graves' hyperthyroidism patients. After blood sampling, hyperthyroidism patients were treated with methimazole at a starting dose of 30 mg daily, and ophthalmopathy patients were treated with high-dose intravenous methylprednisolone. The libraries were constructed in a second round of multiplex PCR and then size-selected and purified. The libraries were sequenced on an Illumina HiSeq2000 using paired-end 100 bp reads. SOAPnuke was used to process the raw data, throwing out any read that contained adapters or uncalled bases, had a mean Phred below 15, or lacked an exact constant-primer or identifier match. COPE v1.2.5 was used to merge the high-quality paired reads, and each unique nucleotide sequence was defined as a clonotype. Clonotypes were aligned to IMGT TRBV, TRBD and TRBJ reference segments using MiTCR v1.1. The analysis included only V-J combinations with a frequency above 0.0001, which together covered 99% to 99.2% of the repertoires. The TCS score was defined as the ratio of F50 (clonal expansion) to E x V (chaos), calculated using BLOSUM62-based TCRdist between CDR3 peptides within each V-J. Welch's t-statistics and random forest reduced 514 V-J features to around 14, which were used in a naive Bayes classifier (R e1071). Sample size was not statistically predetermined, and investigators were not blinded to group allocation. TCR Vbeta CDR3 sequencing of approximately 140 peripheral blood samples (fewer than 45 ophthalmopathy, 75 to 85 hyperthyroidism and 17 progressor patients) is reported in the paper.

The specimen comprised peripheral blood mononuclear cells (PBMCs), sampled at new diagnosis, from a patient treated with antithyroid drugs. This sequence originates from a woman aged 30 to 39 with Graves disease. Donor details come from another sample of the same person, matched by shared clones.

The DNA is TGTGCCAGCAGCCAAATGGGGGACAGGGGGCACACTGAAGCTTTCTTT. It translates to CASSQMGDRGHTEAFF. The V and J segments used are TRBV3-1 and TRBJ1-1, with 12 central nucleotides matching TRBD1. For this chain, trimming is 2 bases at the V end and 3 bases at the J end, and the number of junction bases without a gene match is 4. From cysteine to phenylalanine, the CDR3 is 16 amino acids long. The read is trimmed to its CDR3 DNA, 48 bases read in frame from base 1. The germline V gene encodes CDR1 LGHDT and CDR2 YNNKEL (reference sequence).